This T cell receptor (beta chain) was captured by sequencing in a study of T cells in Graves' hyperthyroidism and ophthalmopathy. Notes on the study in general: Ophthalmopathy was separated from stable hyperthyroidism by a 13 V-J model. Most clonotypes expanded in the thyroid (above 0.001) were also present in blood.

This clonotype occurred many times. Its target is not known. A junction end diverges from the germline sequence, so it may reflect a read error. RNA transcripts yielded amplified TCR beta CDR3 regions. The primer set for the first-round RT-PCR of the TCR CDR3 was HTBI. Each CDR3 protein gets one entry after TCRdb re-called the multiplex PCR reads with MiXCR. The table records roughly 420,000 distinct CDR3 sequences, approximately 14% of them present only once. Graves' hyperthyroidism showing no ophthalmopathy progression within 18 months was considered stable. PBMCs were obtained from roughly 10 ml fresh peripheral blood. The sequenced sample consisted of blood. The receptor was derived from a woman aged 18-29 years with Graves' hyperthyroidism.

The CDR3 bases are TGTGCCAGCAGCTTGGGACAGGGAAGGGAAAAACTGTTTTTT. Translation: CASSLGQGREKLFF. The J gene is TRBJ1-4, the V gene TRBV5-1, with TRBD1 matching over 9 bases. Germline CDR1 reads SGHRS; CDR2 reads YFSETQ. The CDR3 extends over 14 amino acids.